This TCR beta chain was captured by sequencing in a study of blood T cells in healthy people across ages. The authors ran a second PCR of 7 to 11 cycles using a sample-barcoded 5' primer and a J-beta primer mix. TCRdb used MiXCR to reprocess the 5' RACE reads, holding one entry per CDR3 protein. The table shows some 940,000 distinct CDR3 sequences, with roughly 28% occurring only once. CDR1 and CDR2 from the germline V gene are SEHNR and FQNEAQ (reference sequence). Trimming cost V 1 base and J 4 bases; bases outside gene matches: 6. This CDR3 has 16 amino acids. This sample also appeared in a second study, on T cells of mothers and their children. Per that study: M1S, a second-PCR primer, added sample barcodes and 2-4 random nucleotides.

This receptor was obtained from a woman aged 40 to 50 in good health. V is TRBV7-9 and J is TRBJ1-4, with 7 bases matching TRBD1. The specimen was blood. CDR3 nucleotide sequence: TGTGCCAGCAGCTTAGAGGCGTGGGACAGTAATGAAAAACTGTTTTTT. Residues: CASSLEAWDSNEKLFF.